This T cell receptor (beta chain) was sequenced in a study of shared clonotypes between healthy human individuals. Naivety among CD8 cells was defined by CD45RO negativity and positive CCR7 selection, thereby excluding terminally differentiated effector memory CD45RA+ cells. The repertoire was sequenced with immunoSEQ multiplex PCR; TCRdb's copy has only in-frame clones and lacks some. Of about 680,000 clones listed, about 92% are singletons. The sequenced material came from naive CD8+ T cells sorted from blood. This TCR came from a young man in good health.

The CDR3 DNA reads as TGTGCCAGCAGCCCGCCTTATGAACAATGGACCTACGAGCAGTACTTC. It is translated as CASSPPYEQWTYEQYF. This sequence joins TRBV7-2 and TRBJ2-7; the D is unclear. Trimming took 5 bases from V and 2 from J, leaving 19 bases between them. Germline V gene data show CDR1 as SGHTA and CDR2 as FQGNSA. The CDR3 length is 16 residues.